This T cell receptor (beta chain) is drawn from a study of response to subunit inactivated influenza vaccine. This clonotype has at least ten counts. Trimming cost V 6 bases and J 0 bases, with 13 bases left between them. CDR1 and CDR2 from the germline V gene are SGHRS and YFSETQ. The CDR3 spans 16 residues. Each CDR3 protein gets one entry after TCRdb re-called the RT-PCR reads with MiXCR. Of 150,000 to 200,000 distinct CDR3 sequences in the sample, more than 10% were seen once. These data are also associated with another study on T cells expressing NK-cell markers. That paper notes: UMI-tagged 5'RACE template switching yielded the TCR beta cDNA. Each TCR beta repertoire originated in sorted T cells that were CD3+CD56+NKG2C+, CD3+CD56+NKG2C- or CD3+CD56-NKG2C+. Evidence did not settle whether expanded NKG2C+ T cell clones targeted HCMV.

This receptor was identified in a man aged 50 to 59 who received an inactivated influenza vaccine. V and J are TRBV5-1 and TRBJ2-6; D ambiguous. Sequencing used CD8+ T cells sorted from PBMCs, obtained 11 to 12 days after vaccination. The CDR3 sequence: CASTPRGSSGANVLTF. CDR3 nucleotides: TGCGCCAGCACCCCGAGAGGAAGCTCTGGGGCCAACGTCCTGACTTTC.